This passage covers 22 T cell receptor beta chains from one sample sequenced in a study of early stage breast cancer tumors. Measured with immunoSEQ multiplex PCR; TCRdb has only the in-frame clones, and not every one. The table records 50,000 to 65,000 clones, 80% to 95% of them present only once. Sequencing used blood. These receptors all come from a person aged 65 to 79 with breast cancer.

The chain joins TRBV5-1 to TRBJ2-3; perhaps TRBD2 as D (5 bases). V lost 5 bases and J 3 bases, leaving 13 bases between the germline ends. The CDR3 covers 14 residues. Looked up from germline, CDR1 is SGHRS and CDR2 is YFSETQ. Here the CDR3 reads CASSKDSMTDTQYF. CDR3 coding DNA: TGCGCCAGCAGTAAGGACTCAATGACAGATACGCAGTATTTT.

The rearrangement links TRBV15 to TRBJ1-2, with 9 positions matching TRBD1. The trim removed 4 bases at V and 2 bases at J, leaving 2 bases unmatched. The CDR3 totals 14 residues. CDR1 and CDR2 from the germline V gene are LNHNV and YYDKDF (reference sequence). The DNA of the CDR3 is TGTGCCACCAGCATACAGGGGGCCAACTATGGCTACACCTTC. It specifies CATSIQGANYGYTF.

This clone was detected once. The rearrangement links TRBV30 to TRBJ1-1; TRBD1 matches 7 bases. V trimming: 4 bases; J trimming: 7 bases; junction bases outside the gene matches: 9. The CDR3 length is 13 residues. Germline lookup yields CDR1 GTSNPN and CDR2 SVGIG (reference sequence). CDR3: CAWTLGQLGEAFF. The DNA for the CDR3 is TGTGCCTGGACCCTGGGACAGTTGGGTGAAGCTTTCTTT.

This clone has a single count. The chain links TRBV19 to TRBJ2-1, with 7 bases fitting TRBD2. V lost 4 bases, J lost 8 bases, and 14 bases stayed unmatched. Germline V lookup: CDR1 LNHDA, CDR2 SQIVND (reference sequence). The CDR3 loop spans 16 amino acids. The CDR3 sequence: CASSKQGGLKYDEQFF. In nucleotides, the CDR3 is TGTGCCAGTAGTAAGCAGGGAGGGTTAAAGTACGATGAGCAGTTCTTC.

This clone is a singleton in its sample. The V gene is TRBV14, the J gene TRBJ1-1; D gene uncertain. The germline V and J ends were trimmed by 1 base and 6 bases, with 12 bases remaining between them. The length of the CDR3 is 14 residues. Germline-derived CDR1 and CDR2 are SGHDN and FVKESK. CDR3 loop: CASSQGGTAAEAFF. CDR3 in DNA: TGTGCCAGCAGCCAAGGAGGTACCGCCGCTGAAGCTTTCTTT.

The chain joins TRBV19 to TRBJ2-1, with unresolved D. The CDR3 totals 15 residues. The V and J ends lost 1 base and 2 bases respectively, with 9 bases between them. Per the germline V gene, CDR1 is LNHDA and CDR2 is SQIVND (reference sequence). CDR3 in amino acids: CASSIAGSAYNEQFF. The DNA of the CDR3 is TGTGCCAGTAGTATAGCAGGTTCCGCCTACAATGAGCAGTTCTTC.

CDR3 sequence (DNA): TGTGCCAGCGCTTTGGGGGCGAGGTCCTACGAGCAGTACTTC. Translating it yields CASALGARSYEQYF. This chain joins TRBV6-1 and TRBJ2-7; TRBD1 might be the D (6 bases). CDR3 length: 14 amino acids. Looked up from germline, CDR1 is MNHNS and CDR2 is SASEGT. V lost 8 bases, J lost 1 base, and 15 bases lay in between.

V is TRBV14 and J is TRBJ2-4; 8 bases fit TRBD2. V lost 1 base and J lost 9; bases outside the gene matches: 5. Germline loops: CDR1 SGHDN, CDR2 FVKESK. The CDR3 runs 14 residues. The CDR3 loop is CASSQVAGGSIQYF. CDR3 coding DNA: TGTGCCAGCAGCCAAGTTGCGGGGGGTTCCATTCAGTACTTC.

This clone occurred a few times. This chain uses TRBV9 with TRBJ2-2; the D is unclear. Trimming removed 4 bases from V and 1 base from J, with 11 bases in between. Germline V gene sequence: CDR1 SGDLS, CDR2 YYNGEE. The CDR3 length is 15 residues. The CDR3 DNA reads as TGTGCCAGCAGCACGTCGGTCGTGAACACCGGGGAGCTGTTTTTT. Amino acids: CASSTSVVNTGELFF.

The rearrangement uses TRBV19 and TRBJ1-2, with 9 bases that match TRBD1. The germline CDR1 and CDR2 sequences are LNHDA and SQIVND (reference sequence). The CDR3 length is 14 residues. V shed 3 bases, J shed 3 bases, and the junction held 2 bases outside the gene matches. CDR3 nucleotide sequence: TGTGCCAGTAGTATGGACAGGGGCGACTATGGCTACACCTTC. It specifies CASSMDRGDYGYTF.

The chain uses TRBV10-1 and TRBJ2-7, with D maybe TRBD1 (6 bases). Germline V gene lookup returns CDR1 WNHNN and CDR2 SYGVQD (reference sequence). Trimming left V 8 bases short and J 2 bases short, with 16 bases between. The CDR3 is made up of 14 amino acids. In DNA form, the CDR3 reads TGCGCCAGCGCCAAAGATCCAGGGGCCTACGAGCAGTACTTC. Its protein product is CASAKDPGAYEQYF.

The rearrangement joins TRBV27 to TRBJ1-1, with a possible D match to TRBD1 (5 bases). Trimming shortened V by 1 base and J by 4 bases, and 10 bases separated the two germline ends. This CDR3 contains 14 residues. Germline V lookup: CDR1 MNHEY, CDR2 SMNVEV (reference sequence). The CDR3 DNA is TGTGCCAGCAGTTTATTCGGGGGGACCACTGAAGCTTTCTTT. Its protein product is CASSLFGGTTEAFF.

The chain joins TRBV28 to TRBJ1-2; D ambiguous. Trimming took 1 base from V and 1 from J, leaving 7 bases between them. Germline lookup yields CDR1 MDHEN and CDR2 SYDVKM. This CDR3 has 14 amino acids. CDR3 region: CASSLSGLNYGYTF. The DNA for the CDR3 is TGTGCCAGCAGTTTATCCGGACTTAACTATGGCTACACCTTC.

The gene calls are TRBV18 and TRBJ2-2; perhaps TRBD2 as D (5 bases). V lost 1 base and J 1 base, leaving 7 bases between the germline ends. This CDR3 has 15 residues. CDR1 and CDR2 from the germline V gene are KGHSH and LQKENI. CDR3 bases: TGTGCCAGCTCACCACAGGCGGGGAACACCGGGGAGCTGTTTTTT. Translated: CASSPQAGNTGELFF.

This chain uses TRBV10-3 with TRBJ2-5, with 7 bases fitting TRBD2. This CDR3 has 14 residues. Germline trimming cut 2 bases from V and 1 base from J; bases unmatched to any gene: 1. CDR1 is ENHRY, CDR2 SYGVKD, per germline. The CDR3 DNA reads as TGTGCCATCAGTGAGCGGGGGGTCCAAGAGACCCAGTACTTC. It translates to CAISERGVQETQYF.

Comments on this clone: In the same sample, other DNA sequences code for this CDR3. This rearrangement joins TRBV7-2 to TRBJ2-5; 9 bases align to TRBD2. CDR3 size: 15 residues. The V gene end was trimmed by 3 bases and the J gene end by 5 bases; junction bases not matched to a gene: 7. Looked up from germline, CDR1 is SGHTA and CDR2 is FQGNSA. For the CDR3, the DNA is TGTGCCAGCAGCTTGGGACTAGCTGGGGGGGAGACCCAGTACTTC. Translated: CASSLGLAGGETQYF.

This clone was seen more than once but under ten times. The chain joins TRBV5-1 to TRBJ2-7, with D perhaps TRBD1 (6 bases). Trimming cost V 4 bases and J 4 bases, with 9 bases left between them. There are 12 residues in the CDR3. CDR1 and CDR2 from the germline V gene are SGHRS and YFSETQ. CDR3 in amino acids: CASSQTGYEQYF. CDR3 DNA: TGCGCCAGCAGCCAAACAGGGTACGAGCAGTACTTC.

V is TRBV5-6 and J is TRBJ2-1; D unresolved. The CDR3 consists of 12 residues. The germline V and J ends were trimmed by 0 bases and 10 bases, with 8 bases remaining between them. Germline assignment: CDR1 SGHDT and CDR2 YYEEEE. The chain's CDR3 is CASSLGRDEQFF. Written as DNA, the CDR3 is TGTGCCAGCAGCTTGGGGAGAGACGAGCAGTTCTTC. Drawing the rest from reference TRBV5-6 and TRBJ2-1, the complete variable domain is DAGVTQSPTHLIKTRGQQVTLRCSPKSGHDTVSWYQQALGQGPQFIFQYYEEEERQRGNFPDRFSGHQFPNYSSELNVNALLLGDSALYLCASSLGRDEQFFGPGTRLTVL.

The chain carries TRBV5-6 and TRBJ2-7; 8 bases line up with TRBD1. Germline CDR1 and CDR2: SGHDT and YYEEEE. V lost 2 bases and J lost 6; bases outside the gene matches: 7. This CDR3 spans 14 amino acids. The DNA for the CDR3 is TGTGCCAGCAGCTTAAGCAGGGGGCTTTTCGAGCAGTACTTC. Translation: CASSLSRGLFEQYF.

The rearrangement uses TRBV25-1 and TRBJ1-6; 7 positions match TRBD1. CDR3 length: 14 residues. The V and J ends lost 5 bases and 8 bases, in that order; junction bases with no gene match: 6. Germline V gene sequence: CDR1 MGHDK, CDR2 SYGVNS. The CDR3 reads CASSLQQGYSPLHF. The DNA for the CDR3 is TGTGCCAGCAGTCTCCAACAGGGGTATTCACCCCTCCACTTT.

V usage is TRBV29-1 and J usage is TRBJ2-1; 11 positions match TRBD2. Germline V gene data show CDR1 as SQVTM and CDR2 as ANQGSEA. The CDR3 totals 15 residues. Trimming took 4 bases from V and 4 from J; bases not matched to a gene: 6. The CDR3 nucleotides read TGCAGCGTTGTAAGGCTAGCGGGAGGATACAATGAGCAGTTCTTC. Translating gives CSVVRLAGGYNEQFF.

The chain carries TRBV14 and TRBJ2-7, with 13 bases identical to TRBD2. The CDR3 sequence is 18 residues long. The germline gives CDR1 SGHDN, CDR2 FVKESK. The ends lost 0 bases at V and 9 bases at J; junction bases unmatched: 14. CDR3 sequence (DNA): TGTGCCAGCAGCCAAGATTGGGGCGGACTAGCGGGAGCTACTGGGCAGTACTTC. Protein sequence: CASSQDWGGLAGATGQYF.